This T cell receptor (beta chain) was captured in a study of CD8+CD57+ T cells in acquired aplastic anemia. The use of genomic DNA as template underpinned the TCR beta VDJ and CDR3 profiling. One entry per CDR3 protein results from TCRdb running MiXCR on the reads. This sample carries 150,000 or so distinct CDR3 sequences, over 50% of them seen once, and the ten largest clones take 9.5% to 15%. Whoever was chosen for sequencing had shown CD8+CD57+ cell expansion by flow cytometry. The V gene's germline CDR1 is SNHLY and CDR2 FYNNEI. The CDR3 loop spans 14 amino acids. The V end lost 6 bases, the J end lost 3 bases, and 15 bases lay between the germline ends.

V and J are TRBV2 and TRBJ2-7; D is undetermined. The sample consisted of sorted CD4+, CD8+, or CD8+CD57+ T cells (not recorded which) from PBMCs. This sequence was found in a human donor with aplastic anemia. The CDR3 nucleotides are TGTGCCAGCAGCCAAGATACAACATACTACGAGCAGTACTTC. Translated: CASSQDTTYYEQYF.